These 6 T cell receptor beta chains share one sample of origin, sequenced in a study of shared clonotypes between healthy human individuals. Sequencing was performed with immunoSEQ multiplex PCR; in TCRdb, only in-frame clones are kept and a portion is missing. The table has 650,000 to 800,000 clones, over 55% seen once. Material for sequencing was memory CD4+ T cells sorted from blood. Subset in this sample: CD45RA-negative fraction. These receptors originate from a woman aged 25 to 39 in good health.

V and J are TRBV28 and TRBJ1-6; D not certain. This CDR3 spans 14 amino acids. The V end was cut by 4 bases, the J end by 7 bases, with 11 bases between. Germline CDR1 MDHEN, CDR2 SYDVKM. CDR3: CASSSFPRNSPLHF. The CDR3 nucleotides read TGTGCCAGCAGTTCCTTTCCCCGCAATTCACCCCTCCACTTT. Full variable domain (outside the CDR3, taken from reference TRBV28 and TRBJ1-6): DVKVTQSSRYLVKRTGEKVFLECVQDMDHENMFWYRQDPGLGLRLIYFSYDVKMKEKGDIPEGYSVSREKKERFSLILESASTNQTSMYLCASSSFPRNSPLHFGNGTRLTVT.

The V and J genes are TRBV4-2 and TRBJ2-2, with TRBD2 identical over 7 bases. Germline lookup yields CDR1 LGHNA and CDR2 YNFKEQ. The junction had 8 bases not matched to a gene; V was cut back by 6 bases and J by 1 base. The CDR3 spans 16 residues. The CDR3 sequence is CASSLLGGGNTGELFF. The CDR3 nucleotides read TGTGCCAGCAGTCTCTTGGGCGGGGGGAACACCGGGGAGCTGTTTTTT.

DNA of the CDR3: TGTGCTAGTGGGTCTCAGACAGGGAGGCTTTGCAATCAGCCCCAGCATTTT. Its translation: CASGSQTGRLCNQPQHF. The genes are TRBV12-5 and TRBJ1-5; 7 bases map to TRBD1. In germline, CDR1 is LGHNT, CDR2 FRNRAP. The CDR3 has 17 amino acids. The V gene end was trimmed by 6 bases and the J gene end by 2 bases; junction bases not matched to a gene: 13. Filled out from reference TRBV12-5 and TRBJ1-5, the complete variable domain reads DARVTQTPRHKVTEMGQEVTMRCQPILGHNTVFWYRQTMMQGLELLAYFRNRAPLDDSGMPKDRFSAEMPDATLATLKIQPSEPRDSAVYFCASGSQTGRLCNQPQHFGDGTRLSIL.

The chain joins TRBV21-1 to TRBJ2-2; the table's D call, TRBD2, has no DNA check behind it. TRBV21-1 is a known pseudogene. The CDR3 has 17 amino acids. The CDR3 is CARIKWGGSSVSGELFF. CDR3 DNA: TGTGCCAGAATCAAATGGGGGGGCAGCAGTGTGTCCGGGGAGCTGTTTTTT.

The rearrangement joins TRBV10-3 to TRBJ1-1; TRBD1 aligns across 7 bases. Germline lookup yields CDR1 ENHRY and CDR2 SYGVKD. V lost 2 bases and J lost 11; bases outside the gene matches: 5. The CDR3 sequence is 12 residues long. CDR3 nucleotides: TGTGCCATCAGTGAGACTGGACAGGAGGCTTTCTTT. This sequence encodes CAISETGQEAFF.

This clone showed up many times. This sequence joins TRBV4-1 and TRBJ2-7; D is unresolved. V was pared by 3 bases and J by 8 bases, with 11 bases between. Germline CDR1 reads MGHRA; CDR2 reads YSYEKL. This CDR3 has 12 amino acids. CDR3 in DNA: TGCGCCAGCAGCCACTTAAACAGTCAGCAGTACTTC. Its translation is CASSHLNSQQYF.